Sequencing of this T cell receptor beta chain was carried out in a study of beta chain features in type 1 diabetes (dated by TCRdb to about 2018). For context, the study as a whole: Mean age, gender distribution, total cell number and subset yield did not differ between patients and healthy donors. In the study, recently diagnosed type 1 diabetes patients and matched healthy donors were compared on the TCRB repertoires of their sorted circulating CD4+ T cell subsets. A total of approximately 100,000,000 sorted cells were examined across all samples, and the number of cells per subset was strongly correlated with RNA yield. Regulatory and stem cell-like memory subsets were obtained from only 8 patients and roughly 8 healthy donors, while naive and central memory subsets were obtained from all 30 or so donors. Overall results and qualifications from the work: PCR might favor shorter templates, but patient and control samples were amplified and corrected together, so any skew would affect both groups equally. Patients with type 1 diabetes made fewer insertions and deleted more nucleotides at VDJ recombination sites, implying thymic rearrangement abnormalities. Only small numbers of individuals were included in the HLA sub-analyses, which left unresolved whether HLA type had any influence on TCRB rearrangement. Because cDNA was sequenced instead of genomic DNA, highly expressing activated cells could be over-represented, though the groups showed no difference in activation or CD3 levels. A moderate but significant shortening of TCRB CDR3 length was observed in type 1 diabetes patients in all four CD4+ subsets. Naive, central memory and regulatory TCRB repertoires appeared to be more similar among patients than among healthy donors.

Points on this clone: Its antigen has not been determined. Base qualities are missing; no much larger clone stands one base away. At the DNA level, this CDR3 is encoded by other sequences in the same sample as well.

From each donor, a single peripheral blood sample of about 116 mL on average was drawn into heparinised tubes. Naive, central memory, regulatory and stem cell-like memory CD4+ T cells were sorted on a BD FACSAria II using a panel including CD45RO, CCR7, CD25, CD127, CD95 and CD27. Purity was above 95% for every sorted population. Right away, PBMCs were isolated by Lymphoprep density gradient centrifugation and were stained directly, with no culture step. To minimize batch effects, samples were stained and sorted in pairs, one healthy donor with one patient per experiment. The germline V gene provides CDR1 KGHSH and CDR2 LQKENI. V has 3 bases trimmed and J has 3 bases trimmed; junction bases matching no gene number 2. Measured from the cysteine to the phenylalanine, the CDR3 is 15 residues long. The sequence is cut down to CDR3 DNA, 45 bases in frame from base 1. The entire isolated RNA was reverse transcribed using the High Capacity cDNA Reverse Transcription Kit, and thus expressed TCRB transcripts were sequenced. Deep immunoSEQ sequencing was performed on naive, central memory and regulatory T cell samples, with an average of around 3.5 million total reads per sample. After sorted cells were lysed in RLT buffer, RNA was extracted with DNase-treated RNeasy Micro or Mini kits, with the choice depending on cell number. To prevent cross-contamination, every cell subset was processed on its own, while patient and healthy donor samples were processed together. The immunoSEQ multiplex PCR was used to amplify TCRB sequences from cDNA, yielding 87-bp fragments that span the CDR3 region. Amplicons were sequenced on the Illumina HiSeq platform. In the paper's pipeline: PCR bias was computationally corrected using synthetic template baselines, reads within Hamming distance 2 were collapsed, and singletons that could not be merged were discarded. By aligning reads against IMGT, V, D and J genes, CDR3 length, and insertions or deletions at six rearrangement sites were assigned. Within each subset, clonotype counts were normalized to sorted cell number, and only after that were true diversity and Gini coefficients computed with the tcR R package. The overlap coefficient, calculated on TCRB nucleotide sequences, was used to measure repertoire sharing. Out-of-frame TCRB sequences from naive cells were analyzed to stand in for the pre-selection repertoire. TCRdb's version of the immuneACCESS table is confined to in-frame rearrangements and falls short of the full clone set. An unresolved V gene accounts for under half of the shortfall where checked; the remainder is of unknown origin. The DNA was the basis for D and trimming; V, J and clone size are from that table. The sample records 280,000 or so clones, 15% of which are singletons. In total, the top ten clones hold less than 0.02% of the sample.

This receptor was taken from a man between 18 and 35 years old with type 1 diabetes. The chain employs TRBV18 and TRBJ2-1; 10 bases in the middle match TRBD2. Sequenced sample: naive CD4+ T cells from blood. The cell subset or site tag for this specimen amounts to: true naive CD4+ T cells. This receptor carries the CDR3 CASSPASGSYNEQFF. The DNA is as follows: TGTGCCAGCTCACCTGCTAGCGGGAGCTACAATGAGCAGTTCTTC.